These 3 T cell receptor beta chains were all obtained from the same sample, sequenced in a study of beta chain features in type 1 diabetes. Their target antigens are unknown. TCRB transcripts that were expressed got sequenced, as all of the isolated RNA had been reverse transcribed. Repertoires were generated with immunoSEQ multiplex PCR, while TCRdb's copy carries only in-frame clones and drops some. The sample shows a few hundred thousand clones, approximately 13% of them seen only once. The study, taken as a whole, reports: TCRB CDR3 length was moderately but significantly reduced in all four CD4+ subsets of Type 1 diabetes patients.

The sequencing sample was made of naive CD4+ T cells from blood. These receptors originate from a young woman with type 1 diabetes.

The chain combines TRBV10-2 with TRBJ2-1, with 10 nucleotides matching TRBD2. The CDR3 is made up of 15 amino acids. With 6 bases clipped from V and 6 bases from J, the junction kept 8 bases outside the gene matches. In germline, CDR1 is WSHSY, CDR2 SAAADI. CDR3 in DNA: TGCGCCAGCAGCGCACTAGCGGGAAGGGCCAATGAGCAGTTCTTC. It specifies CASSALAGRANEQFF.

The chain carries TRBV7-3 and TRBJ1-1; weak D call: TRBD1 (6 bases). V lost 5 bases and J lost 5, with 12 bases in between. The CDR3 totals 13 residues. CDR1 is SGHTA and CDR2 is FQGTGA in the germline V gene. The CDR3 region has the DNA TGTGCCAGCAGCATACAGAGGGGGACTGAAGCTTTCTTT. Encoded protein: CASSIQRGTEAFF.

The J gene is TRBJ2-5, the V gene TRBV9, with TRBD2 identical over 9 bases. Germline-derived CDR1 and CDR2 are SGDLS and YYNGEE. This CDR3 contains 16 residues. Trimming removed 0 bases from V and 5 bases from J; junction bases left unmatched: 8. The CDR3 bases are TGTGCCAGCAGCGTAGGTATTAGCGGGAGCGGGGAGACCCAGTACTTC. This encodes CASSVGISGSGETQYF.